This TCR beta chain was observed in a study of shared clonotypes between healthy human individuals. In the study overall: Each donor's CD4 naive and CD4 memory cells filled three plates apiece, CD8 naive two, and CD8 memory one. Whole-study results and caveats: The rarefaction results pointed to incomplete sorted-subset sequencing despite large depth.

Germline values: CDR1 SGHTA, CDR2 FQGNSA. The junction had 10 bases not matched to a gene; V was cut back by 5 bases and J by 5 bases. The CDR3 is 17 residues long. About this clone itself: Its antigen is not identified.

TCRdb keeps only in-frame clones here, not all; method: immunoSEQ multiplex PCR. Found here are some 2,400,000 clones, around 95% of them singletons; the top ten hold around 0.13%. The chain combines TRBV7-2 with TRBJ2-5; 14 positions agree with TRBD2. This TCR derives from a man between 18 and 29 years old in good health. Sequencing used naive CD4+ T cells sorted from blood. The subset denotes: CD45RA+ positively selected. The CDR3 here is CASSLLRLAGGLETQYF. CDR3 in DNA: TGTGCCAGCAGCCTGTTGCGACTAGCGGGGGGGCTGGAGACCCAGTACTTC.